This T cell receptor beta chain was identified in a study of control samples from healthy donors and cancer patients. Germline lookup yields CDR1 SEHNR and CDR2 FQNEAQ (reference sequence). Trimming took 5 bases from V and 2 from J; bases not matched to a gene: 6. The length of the CDR3 is 15 residues. Data came from immunoSEQ multiplex PCR; TCRdb stores just in-frame clones and leaves some out. The sample contains hundreds of thousands of clones, 82% of which appear only once. Sequencing was carried out using PBMCs. V usage is TRBV7-9 and J usage is TRBJ1-1, with 9 nucleotides matching TRBD1. The sequence was collected from an older woman with lung cancer. CDR3 bases: TGTGCCAGCAGCCCACAGGGGGCCGGAAACACTGAAGCTTTCTTT. Translated, it gives CASSPQGAGNTEAFF.